This TCR beta chain stems from a study of beta chain features in type 1 diabetes listed by TCRdb under 2018. Some background on the complete study: No differences in mean age, gender distribution, total cell number or subset yield were found between patients and healthy donors. A total of about 100 million sorted cells were examined across all samples, and RNA yield correlated strongly with the number of cells per subset. Whereas all 30 or so donors provided naive and central memory subsets, regulatory and stem cell-like memory subsets were isolated from just 8 patients and roughly eight healthy donors. In the study, TCRB repertoires of sorted circulating CD4+ T cell subsets from recently diagnosed type 1 diabetes patients were compared with those of matched healthy donors.

This clone was observed many times. Its antigen is currently not known. It has no much larger one-base neighbor in the sample; base qualities were not kept. CDR1 and CDR2 were assigned from the germline V gene as SNHLY and FYNNEI. Reading from cysteine to phenylalanine, the CDR3 counts 18 amino acids. The kept DNA is CDR3 alone, 54 bases in frame from the first base. Clipping removes 6 bases from V and 2 bases from J, with 13 as the unmatched junction base count. The High Capacity cDNA Reverse Transcription Kit was used to reverse transcribe all of the isolated RNA, meaning that expressed TCRB transcripts were what got sequenced. Naive, central memory and regulatory T cell samples underwent deep immunoSEQ sequencing, averaging about 3.57 million total reads per sample. Sorted cells were lysed in RLT buffer and RNA was extracted with DNase-treated RNeasy Micro or Mini kits, depending on cell number. Each cell subset was processed separately to prevent cross-contamination, with patient and healthy donor samples processed together. The immunoSEQ multiplex PCR was used to amplify TCRB sequences from cDNA, yielding 87-bp fragments that span the CDR3 region. The amplicons were sequenced using the Illumina HiSeq platform. The study's own analysis went as follows. PCR bias was corrected computationally using synthetic template baselines, and reads within Hamming distance 2 were collapsed, with unmergeable singletons discarded. Reads were aligned against IMGT so that V, D and J genes, CDR3 length and insertions or deletions at six rearrangement sites could be assigned. Within each subset, clonotype counts were normalized to sorted cell number, after which true diversity and Gini coefficients were computed with the tcR R package. The overlap coefficient, calculated on TCRB nucleotide sequences, was used to quantify repertoire sharing. Entries here come from immuneACCESS through TCRdb and include only in-frame sequences with V and J called. Some clones fail to appear in such tables; in the studies checked, an unresolved V gene covers under half of the shortfall, and the cause of the remainder is unknown. The DNA was the basis for D and trimming; V, J and clone size are from that table. Within this sample are approximately 150,000 clones, with more than 10% of them counted one time only. The ten largest clones add up to around 1.4% of the sample.

Each donor gave one peripheral blood draw, averaging roughly 100 mL, which was collected into heparinised tubes. A BD FACSAria II was used to sort naive, central memory, regulatory and stem cell-like memory CD4+ T cells with a panel that included CD45RO, CCR7, CD25, CD127, CD95 and CD27. Purity was above 95% for every sorted population. PBMCs were separated immediately by Lymphoprep density gradient centrifugation and were stained directly, without being cultured. Samples were stained and sorted in pairs, with one healthy donor and one patient per experiment, so that batch effects were minimized. The paper's findings and limits, for the study overall: In all four CD4+ subsets, TCRB CDR3 length was moderately but significantly shorter in type 1 diabetes patients. Because cDNA rather than genomic DNA was sequenced, highly expressing activated cells could have been over-represented, although no difference in activation and CD3 levels was found between groups. Shorter templates might have been favored by PCR, but patient and control samples were amplified and corrected together, so both groups would have been affected equally by any skew. The naive, central memory and regulatory TCRB repertoires appeared to resemble one another more closely among patients than among healthy donors. Because the HLA sub-analyses included only small numbers of individuals, any influence of HLA type on TCRB rearrangement was left unresolved. At VDJ recombination sites, type 1 diabetes patients had fewer insertions and more deleted nucleotides, which implies abnormalities in thymic rearrangement.

The TCR sequence derives from a man aged 18-30 years with type 1 diabetes. The material sequenced was central memory CD4+ T cells from blood. The chain is encoded by TRBV2 joined to TRBJ2-3, with 11 bases in between that match TRBD2. The DNA is TGTGCCAGCAGGGGACCTTTACTAGCGGGGGCGCACACAGATACGCAGTATTTT. Translation gives CASRGPLLAGAHTDTQYF.